The T cell receptor (beta chain) described here comes from a study of CD8 T cells in ankylosing spondylitis. A remark on this clonotype: Its specificity is not known. Since a much larger clone is just one base distant, this may be a read error.

A quantitative 5'-RACE method, one with molecular barcodes, was used to make TCR beta libraries. TCRdb independently ran MiXCR on the 5' RACE reads; one entry per CDR3 protein. The table includes some 120,000 distinct CDR3 sequences, more than 6.5% detected once. Overall study findings and caveats: Within peripheral blood, clones linked to disease were CD8+ and relatively rare.

The CDR3 contains 13 residues. The germline V gene has CDR1 DFQATT and CDR2 SNEGSKA (reference sequence). Trimming stripped 8 bases from V and 2 bases from J, with 12 bases between. This chain joins TRBV20-1 and TRBJ2-2; tentative D call: TRBD1 (6 bases). Sequences were obtained from blood, either unsorted or a sorted T cell fraction (not recorded which). This receptor was taken from a male donor with ankylosing spondylitis or in good health (not recorded which). CDR3 sequence: CSPEDRNTGELFF. The CDR3 DNA reads as TGCAGTCCAGAGGACAGAAACACCGGGGAGCTGTTTTTT.